These 16 T cell receptor beta chains came from one sample sequenced in a study of control samples from healthy donors and cancer patients. Profiled with immunoSEQ multiplex PCR; TCRdb holds only in-frame clones, not every one. The repertoire holds about 75,000 clones, with 94% as singletons. The specimen was blood. The receptor source for this set is a woman between 40 and 55 years old in good health.

The chain uses TRBV27 and TRBJ1-3; no definite D call. CDR1 and CDR2 from the germline V gene are MNHEY and SMNVEV (reference sequence). Trimming left V 4 bases short and J 2 bases short, with 6 bases between. CDR3 length: 13 residues. The CDR3 reads CASSSRAGNTIYF. The CDR3 DNA reads TGTGCCAGCAGTTCTCGGGCTGGAAACACCATATATTTT.

This clone has only one observation. J is TRBJ2-1 and V is TRBV12-3 or TRBV12-4; 9 bases agree with TRBD1. J gave up 6 bases and V 8 bases, and 5 bases lay outside the gene matches. The CDR3 covers 13 residues. The CDR3 loop is CASAGQGFNEQFF. Written as DNA, the CDR3 is TGTGCCAGCGCGGGACAGGGTTTCAATGAGCAGTTCTTC.

This chain links TRBV6-4 with TRBJ1-2; no clear D. Trimming took off 2 bases at V and 6 bases at J, with 13 bases between the two ends. CDR1 and CDR2 from the germline V gene are MRHNA and SNTAGT. The CDR3 runs to 14 residues. The DNA for the CDR3 is TGTGCCAGCAGTGACAGGCTAGATGGTGATGGCTACACCTTC. This encodes CASSDRLDGDGYTF.

The CDR3 sequence: CAWDQGSGNTIYF. The CDR3 nucleotides are TGTGCCTGGGACCAGGGGTCTGGAAACACCATATATTTT. This chain connects TRBV30 to TRBJ1-3; D perhaps matches TRBD1 (6 bases). The CDR3 is 13 residues long. Trimming shortened V by 5 bases and J by 1 base, and 9 bases separated the two germline ends. Per germline, CDR1 GTSNPN and CDR2 SVGIG (reference sequence).

The chain carries TRBV30 and TRBJ1-3; D remains ambiguous. The CDR3 runs 13 residues. The germline CDR1 and CDR2 sequences are GTSNPN and SVGIG (reference sequence). V was trimmed by 4 bases and J by 0 bases, leaving 7 bases between them. CDR3: CAWNQDSGNTIYF. The CDR3 DNA reads as TGTGCCTGGAATCAGGACTCTGGAAACACCATATATTTT.

The chain is built from TRBV19 and TRBJ1-2, with TRBD1 as a possible D gene (6 bases). The V gene lost 3 bases and the J gene lost 6 bases, with 20 bases spanning the gap. CDR3 length: 16 residues. Germline CDR1 LNHDA, CDR2 SQIVND (reference sequence). The CDR3 loop is CASSILSVGGGDGYTF. The DNA for the CDR3 is TGTGCCAGTAGTATTTTGTCTGTCGGAGGGGGTGATGGCTACACCTTC.

The genes are TRBV2 and TRBJ1-1, with D possibly matching TRBD1 (6 bases). This CDR3 is 15 amino acids long. In germline, CDR1 is SNHLY, CDR2 FYNNEI. V dropped 2 bases and J dropped 1 base, with 11 bases sitting between them. CDR3 in DNA: TGTGCCAGCAGTGAAATGGGCAGGGGGAACACTGAAGCTTTCTTT. Residues: CASSEMGRGNTEAFF.

The table lists this clone with a few counts. The J gene is TRBJ2-7, the V gene TRBV18, with D possibly being TRBD1 (6 bases). Germline V CDR1 and CDR2: KGHSH, LQKENI. The CDR3 spans 16 residues. Trimming cost V 6 bases and J 1 base, with 19 bases left between them. CDR3 nucleotide sequence: TGTGCCAGCTCCCGACAACAGGGAAGGGTTTCCTACGAGCAGTACTTC. Protein sequence: CASSRQQGRVSYEQYF.

This rearrangement joins TRBV19 to TRBJ1-5, with 7 bases that match TRBD1. CDR1 and CDR2 (germline): LNHDA, SQIVND (reference sequence). V was pared by 7 bases and J by 5 bases, with 11 bases of the junction left unmatched. The CDR3 extends over 15 amino acids. The CDR3 region is CASKEGTRGYQPQHF. CDR3 nucleotides: TGTGCCAGTAAGGAGGGCACCAGGGGGTATCAGCCCCAGCATTTT.

The CDR3, as DNA: TGTGCCAGCAGCCAAGTAAGGGGAAACACCATATATTTT. Protein product: CASSQVRGNTIYF. V is TRBV3-1 (or the pseudogene TRBV3-2) and J is TRBJ1-3; D ambiguous. CDR3 length: 13 amino acids. V lost 1 base to trimming and J lost 4 bases, with 5 bases between them. Germline-derived CDR1 and CDR2 are LGHDT and YNNKEL (reference sequence).

This clone was seen only a few times. The chain has TRBV19 and TRBJ2-1; D perhaps matches TRBD2 (5 bases). V lost 3 bases and J 2 bases, leaving 11 bases between the germline ends. This CDR3 has 15 residues. The germline V gene encodes CDR1 LNHDA and CDR2 SQIVND (reference sequence). The CDR3 loop is CASSITGSPYNEQFF. DNA for the CDR3: TGTGCCAGTAGTATTACGGGGTCTCCCTACAATGAGCAGTTCTTC.

The CDR3 loop reads CASSQDITDTQYF. The CDR3 DNA is TGTGCCAGCAGCCAAGATATTACAGATACGCAGTATTTT. The chain joins TRBV3-1 (or the pseudogene TRBV3-2) to TRBJ2-3; D not certain. CDR1 and CDR2 (germline): LGHDT, YNNKEL (reference sequence). V lost 0 bases and J 3 bases, leaving 4 bases between the germline ends. The CDR3 sequence is 13 residues long.

The J gene is TRBJ2-5, the V gene TRBV7-6; TRBD2 might be the D (6 bases). V gave up 1 base and J gave up 1 base, with 19 bases separating them. In germline, CDR1 is SGHVS, CDR2 FNYEAQ. This CDR3 has 18 residues. CDR3 residues: CASSLGCVGGMSQETQYF. The CDR3 DNA reads as TGTGCCAGCAGCTTAGGGTGTGTAGGCGGGATGAGCCAAGAGACCCAGTACTTC. Variable domain in full (rest from reference TRBV7-6 and TRBJ2-5): GAGVSQSPRYKVTKRGQDVALRCDPISGHVSLYWYRQALGQGPEFLTYFNYEAQQDKSGLPNDRFSAERPEGSISTLTIQRTEQRDSAMYRCASSLGCVGGMSQETQYFGPGTRLLVL.

The chain is built from TRBV6-5 and TRBJ1-5; 7 bases agree with TRBD1. After removal of 6 bases from V and 6 bases from J, the junction contained 11 bases not matched to a gene. CDR1 and CDR2 (germline): MNHEY, SVGAGI. The length of the CDR3 is 15 residues. The CDR3 DNA reads TGTGCCAGCAGCTATAGGACAGGTCAACTTCAGCCCCAGCATTTT. Its translation is CASSYRTGQLQPQHF.

The CDR3 DNA follows: TGTGCCAGCAGCGTAGGAATTGGGACAGGGGGGACCACTGAAGCTTTCTTT. Translated: CASSVGIGTGGTTEAFF. This chain links TRBV9 with TRBJ1-1, with 11 bases aligning to TRBD1. CDR3 length: 17 amino acids. Germline V gene data show CDR1 as SGDLS and CDR2 as YYNGEE. V lost 0 bases to trimming and J lost 4 bases; unmatched junction nucleotides: 8.

The CDR3, as DNA: TGTGCCAGCAGCCAGCGGGACAGGGGAAGCACCGGGGAGCTGTTTTTT. Translating it yields CASSQRDRGSTGELFF. The rearrangement joins TRBV5-6 to TRBJ2-2, with 10 bases lining up with TRBD1. Trimming at V came to 4 bases and at J to 4 bases, leaving 7 bases not matched to a gene. CDR3 length equals 16 residues. Germline V gives CDR1 SGHDT, CDR2 YYEEEE. Based on the CDR3 plus reference TRBV5-6 and TRBJ2-2, the full variable domain is DAGVTQSPTHLIKTRGQQVTLRCSPKSGHDTVSWYQQALGQGPQFIFQYYEEEERQRGNFPDRFSGHQFPNYSSELNVNALLLGDSALYLCASSQRDRGSTGELFFGEGSRLTVL.